This T cell receptor (beta chain) originates from a study of blood T cell repertoires in COVID-19. In germline, CDR1 is MNHEY, CDR2 SMNVEV (reference sequence). V shed 2 bases and J 5 bases; nucleotides not matched to a gene: 2. This CDR3 spans 14 amino acids. Profiling relied on immunoSEQ multiplex PCR, and the TCRdb table lists in-frame clones only, not all of them. The sample includes about 300,000 clones, approximately 90% of them seen just once. The chain uses TRBV27 and TRBJ2-7, with 11 bases lining up with TRBD1. The specimen was PBMCs or T cells enriched from blood (not recorded which). The sequence was collected from a woman aged 25 to 39 who had recovered from COVID-19. CDR3: CASSLGTGGNEQYF. DNA for the CDR3: TGTGCCAGCAGTTTAGGGACAGGGGGGAACGAGCAGTACTTC.